The clone carrying this TCR beta chain was counted many times. The data derive from a study of naive and memory T cell subsets. Two oligonucleotides, mixed equimolar, formed the beta constant-region primer covering TRBC1 and TRBC2. Using its own MiXCR run on the UMI-ligation and nested PCR reads, TCRdb lists one record per CDR3 protein. The sample includes more than 35,000 distinct CDR3 sequences, approximately 12% of them seen just once. The receptor's source is a human donor in good health. The specimen sequenced was effector memory CD4+ T cells from blood. Subset described: effector memory, CD45RA- CD27-.

CDR3 loop: CASSQKGSEQYF. The CDR3 coding sequence is TGTGCCAGCAGTCAAAAGGGGTCCGAGCAGTACTTC. The genes are TRBV7-9 and TRBJ2-7, with D possibly TRBD1 on 5 matching bases. V was trimmed by 6 bases and J by 6 bases, leaving 12 bases between them. Germline lookup yields CDR1 SEHNR and CDR2 FQNEAQ (reference sequence). The CDR3 covers 12 residues.